The clone carrying this TCR beta chain has a single count. The target antigen is unknown. The data stem from a study of PD-L1 blockade in urothelial cancer. Study details: Most patients, about nine tenths of the roughly 30, were males with bladder-origin cancer.

Stated time point: pretreatment peripheral blood. Every patient provided from 1 to 8 samples, collected pretreatment and on-treatment. Germline assignment: CDR1 MDHEN and CDR2 SYDVKM. The CDR3 runs 15 residues. V shed 5 bases and J 3 bases; nucleotides not matched to a gene: 5. TCRdb keeps only in-frame clones here, not all; method: immunoSEQ multiplex PCR. The sample shows roughly 63,000 clones, 81% of them seen only once. Study-wide points: Tumor-associated TCR clones expanded more in blood at 3 weeks in patients with durable benefit.

This receptor was identified in a man between 65 and 80 years old with urothelial cancer. The V gene is TRBV28, the J gene TRBJ2-7, with 12 bases lining up with TRBD2. The sample in question was PBMCs, obtained around atezolizumab (anti-PD-L1) treatment. The CDR3 protein is CASSKTSGGHYEQYF. The CDR3 region has the DNA TGTGCCAGCAGTAAGACTAGCGGGGGTCACTACGAGCAGTACTTC.